One sample yielded the 27 T cell receptor beta chains listed below, sequenced in a study of PD-1 blockade in classical Hodgkin lymphoma. Data came from immunoSEQ multiplex PCR; TCRdb stores just in-frame clones and leaves some out. Among about 30,000 clones listed, about two thirds were seen once. Relapse after autologous stem cell transplantation occurred in every patient, and brentuximab vedotin exposure varied. The starting material was peripheral blood mononuclear cells (PBMCs), obtained before the second cycle of nivolumab. Receptor source: a human donor with classical Hodgkin lymphoma.

Judged by abundance, this clone is large (0.1 to 1%). J is TRBJ1-5 and V is TRBV27, with D uncertain. Trimming cost V 3 bases and J 5 bases, with 11 bases left between them. Germline assignment: CDR1 MNHEY and CDR2 SMNVEV (reference sequence). The CDR3 is 14 amino acids. The CDR3 reads CASSLTGSYQPQHF. Here the CDR3 DNA reads TGTGCCAGCAGTTTGACTGGGAGCTATCAGCCCCAGCATTTT.

This clone is medium-sized in the sample. The chain uses TRBV9 and TRBJ1-1, with D maybe TRBD1 (6 bases). V lost 0 bases and J lost 6, with 12 bases in between. Germline values: CDR1 SGDLS, CDR2 YYNGEE. The CDR3 has 14 amino acids. CDR3 region: CASSVEGHHAEAFF. The CDR3 coding sequence is TGTGCCAGCAGCGTAGAGGGACACCACGCTGAAGCTTTCTTT.

The chain has TRBV27 and TRBJ1-1, with TRBD1 as a possible D gene (6 bases). Germline V gives CDR1 MNHEY, CDR2 SMNVEV (reference sequence). This CDR3 has 15 residues. V shed 4 bases and J shed 4 bases, with 16 bases lying between them. The CDR3 sequence is CASSYSPGGGTEAFF. The CDR3 DNA reads TGTGCCAGCAGTTACTCGCCCGGGGGCGGCACTGAAGCTTTCTTT.

The gene calls are TRBV10-3 and TRBJ2-6; D ambiguous. The germline CDR1 and CDR2 sequences are ENHRY and SYGVKD. The CDR3 loop spans 14 amino acids. Trimming pared 4 bases from V and 0 bases from J, leaving 4 bases between. CDR3 protein: CAISAPSGANVLTF. DNA of the CDR3: TGTGCCATCAGTGCGCCCTCTGGGGCCAACGTCCTGACTTTC.

The gene calls are TRBV6-1 and TRBJ2-7, with TRBD2 matching over 9 bases. Germline loops: CDR1 MNHNS, CDR2 SASEGT. This CDR3 region has 15 residues. V lost 6 bases, J lost 4 bases, and 10 bases stayed unmatched. CDR3 in amino acids: CASRSGLAGLYEQYF. CDR3 in DNA: TGTGCCAGCAGATCGGGACTAGCCGGGCTATACGAGCAGTACTTC.

This chain joins TRBV10-3 and TRBJ1-1; D is possibly TRBD1 (6 bases). Per the germline V gene, CDR1 is ENHRY and CDR2 is SYGVKD. This CDR3 is 13 amino acids long. V dropped 3 bases and J dropped 4 bases, with 9 bases sitting between them. The CDR3, as DNA: TGTGCCATCAGTGAACTGGGGGCCACTGAAGCTTTCTTT. The encoded protein is CAISELGATEAFF.

The chain links TRBV2 to TRBJ2-1; 9 positions agree with TRBD2. Germline CDR1 and CDR2: SNHLY and FYNNEI. There are 15 residues in the CDR3. V lost 2 bases to trimming and J lost 8 bases; unmatched junction nucleotides: 7. The CDR3, as DNA: TGTGCCAGCAGTGAATTTGGGACTAGCAGTGATGAGCAGTTCTTC. It yields the protein CASSEFGTSSDEQFF.

This clone was counted a single time. The V and J genes are TRBV5-6 and TRBJ2-7; 8 nucleotides line up with TRBD2. Germline assignment: CDR1 SGHDT and CDR2 YYEEEE. The trim removed 4 bases at V and 5 bases at J, leaving 14 bases unmatched. The CDR3 length is 16 residues. The CDR3 sequence: CASSLRMLAGTHEQYF. The CDR3 DNA reads as TGTGCCAGCAGCCTTCGAATGTTAGCGGGGACCCACGAGCAGTACTTC.

The chain employs TRBV5-6 and TRBJ2-4, with D hard to call. Germline V gene data show CDR1 as SGHDT and CDR2 as YYEEEE. Deletions cut 0 bases from V and 7 bases from J, with 8 bases between. The CDR3 sequence is 13 residues long. Here the CDR3 DNA reads TGTGCCAGCAGCTTGGTCACCGGGAACATTCAGTACTTC. Translation gives CASSLVTGNIQYF.

The chain uses TRBV2 and TRBJ1-5; D is unclear. The CDR3 runs 14 residues. The germline V gene encodes CDR1 SNHLY and CDR2 FYNNEI. With 3 bases removed from V and 2 bases from J, the gap between germline ends came to 8 bases. The CDR3 here is CASSEQRGNQPQHF. In DNA form, the CDR3 reads TGTGCCAGCAGTGAGCAGAGGGGCAATCAGCCCCAGCATTTT.

The chain has TRBV19 and TRBJ1-5, with 10 bases lining up with TRBD1. The CDR3 extends over 16 amino acids. Unmatched junction bases numbered 7, after V lost 2 bases and J lost 6 bases. Germline-derived CDR1 and CDR2 are LNHDA and SQIVND (reference sequence). The CDR3 DNA reads as TGTGCCAGTAGTATAAGCTTGGGACAGGGGTTTCAGCCCCAGCATTTT. It is translated as CASSISLGQGFQPQHF.

The CDR3 DNA sequence: TGTGCCAGCAGCTTAGCGTATGGACGGGGCCAAGATACGCAGTATTTT. It yields the protein CASSLAYGRGQDTQYF. V and J are TRBV7-2 and TRBJ2-3; D assignment may be TRBD1 or TRBD2 (5 bases each). The germline gives CDR1 SGHTA, CDR2 FQGNSA. Trimming took off 0 bases at V and 5 bases at J, with 15 bases between the two ends. The CDR3 totals 16 residues. Based on the CDR3 plus reference TRBV7-2 and TRBJ2-3, the full variable domain is GAGVSQSPSNKVTEKGKDVELRCDPISGHTALYWYRQSLGQGLEFLIYFQGNSAPDKSGLPSDRFSAERTGGSVSTLTIQRTQQEDSAVYLCASSLAYGRGQDTQYFGPGTRLTVL.

The CDR3, as DNA: TGTGCCAGCAGCTCTCCCTCGGGACAGGGGGCTCCCCAAAACATTCAGTACTTC. It is translated as CASSSPSGQGAPQNIQYF. V and J are TRBV7-9 and TRBJ2-4; TRBD1 matches at 12 bases. The junction had 12 bases not matched to a gene; V was cut back by 4 bases and J by 5 bases. Germline CDR1 reads SEHNR; CDR2 reads FQNEAQ (reference sequence). The length of the CDR3 is 18 residues.

This clone was recorded once. This sequence joins TRBV30 and TRBJ2-2; the D is unclear. The germline V gene encodes CDR1 GTSNPN and CDR2 SVGIG (reference sequence). The CDR3 is 12 amino acids. V gave up 6 bases and J gave up 6 bases, with 11 bases separating them. The CDR3 DNA reads as TGTGCCTGTCCTAGGGTTGCCGGGGAGCTGTTTTTT. Translating it yields CACPRVAGELFF.

The chain has TRBV2 and TRBJ2-3; no definite D call. The CDR3 is 12 amino acids. The V and J ends lost 10 bases and 5 bases respectively, with 13 bases between them. Germline CDR1 is SNHLY and CDR2 is FYNNEI. CDR3 amino acids: CATSAKIDTQYF. CDR3 bases: TGTGCCACCAGCGCGAAAATAGATACGCAGTATTTT.

The V gene is TRBV2, the J gene TRBJ1-4; D unresolved. CDR3 length: 13 residues. The germline gives CDR1 SNHLY, CDR2 FYNNEI. V lost 8 bases and J 2 bases, leaving 9 bases between the germline ends. CDR3 sequence reads: CASLSLTNEKLFF. The DNA for the CDR3 is TGTGCCAGCCTCAGCCTCACTAATGAAAAACTGTTTTTT.

This clone was detected a few times. The chain carries TRBV7-8 and TRBJ2-7; 8 nucleotides align to TRBD2. The trim removed 1 base at V and 0 bases at J, leaving 11 bases unmatched. Germline lookup yields CDR1 SGHVS and CDR2 FQNEAQ. This CDR3 is 18 amino acids long. CDR3 nucleotides: TGTGCCAGCAGCTTAGTTAAGTCCGGGCTAGCGGGCTCCTACGAGCAGTACTTC. It translates to CASSLVKSGLAGSYEQYF.

The chain carries TRBV19 and TRBJ1-1; maybe TRBD1 (5 bases). Between the trimmed V and J ends, which lost 8 bases and 5 bases, there was a span of 21 bases. CDR1 LNHDA and CDR2 SQIVND come from the germline V gene (reference sequence). The CDR3 has 15 residues. As DNA, the CDR3 is TGTGCCAGTTCAGATGGTGGGGGTTTTTGGACTGAAGCTTTCTTT. As protein: CASSDGGGFWTEAFF.

The CDR3 here is CASSSRRARDEKLFF. In DNA, the CDR3 is TGTGCCAGCAGTTCACGGCGGGCAAGGGATGAAAAACTGTTTTTT. The chain couples TRBV28 to TRBJ1-4, with D hard to call. Germline lookup yields CDR1 MDHEN and CDR2 SYDVKM. V was clipped by 4 bases and J by 6 bases, with 15 bases between them. The CDR3 consists of 15 residues.

The rearrangement joins TRBV5-8 to TRBJ2-3; D might be TRBD1 or TRBD2, each matching 5 bases. This CDR3 is built from 15 residues. Trimming pared 3 bases from V and 3 bases from J, leaving 14 bases between. Germline assignment: CDR1 SGHTS and CDR2 YDEGEE. CDR3 residues: CASSSGTRRTDTQYF. The DNA of the CDR3 is TGTGCCAGCAGCTCAGGGACCAGACGGACAGATACGCAGTATTTT.

This chain connects TRBV6-5 to TRBJ1-2; D not certain. Trimming stripped 0 bases from V and 10 bases from J, with 18 bases between. This CDR3 is 15 amino acids long. CDR1 MNHEY and CDR2 SVGAGI come from the germline V gene. In nucleotides, the CDR3 is TGTGCCAGCAGTTACTCAAACCTGGTGCCCTTTGTCTACACCTTC. Residues: CASSYSNLVPFVYTF.

V gene TRBV7-9 combines with J gene TRBJ2-3, with TRBD2 matching 7 bases. The CDR3 runs 15 residues. Trimming removed 3 bases from V and 7 bases from J; junction bases left unmatched: 10. CDR1 and CDR2 (germline): SEHNR, FQNEAQ (reference sequence). CDR3 DNA sequence: TGTGCCAGCAGCTTCGGCGGGAGTGGATCAAATACGCAGTATTTT. The encoded protein is CASSFGGSGSNTQYF.

This chain links TRBV6-6 with TRBJ1-4; no clear D gene. The CDR3 totals 16 residues. V was pared by 5 bases and J by 3 bases, with 16 bases between. Germline assignment: CDR1 MNHNY and CDR2 SVGAGI (reference sequence). CDR3 sequence: CASSALLQVANEKLFF. DNA for the CDR3: TGTGCCAGCAGTGCCTTATTGCAGGTTGCTAATGAAAAACTGTTTTTT.

This rearrangement joins TRBV21-1 to TRBJ2-3. TRBV21-1 is described as a pseudogene. The CDR3 spans 15 residues. DNA for the CDR3: TGTGCCAGCAGCCATTTAACACTCGCCGGAGATACGCAGTATTTT. Translated, it gives CASSHLTLAGDTQYF.

The chain uses TRBV4-3 and TRBJ2-5, with 8 bases identical to TRBD1. The CDR3 is 13 amino acids. Germline V lookup: CDR1 LGHNA, CDR2 YSLEER. With V trimmed by 2 bases and J by 11 bases, 7 bases remained unmatched. CDR3 DNA: TGCGCCAGCAGCCAACCTGGACAGGGAGAGCAGTACTTC. It codes for CASSQPGQGEQYF.

The chain couples TRBV25-1 to TRBJ2-1, with D possibly being TRBD2 (7 bases). Trimming removed 3 bases from V and 8 bases from J, with 14 bases in between. Germline CDR1 reads MGHDK; CDR2 reads SYGVNS. CDR3 length equals 14 residues. The CDR3 DNA sequence: TGTGCCAGCAGTGAGGGGGGGGGCTTTGATGAGCAGTTCTTC. Its translation: CASSEGGGFDEQFF.

V gene TRBV7-9 combines with J gene TRBJ2-5; the D gene is possibly TRBD2 (6 bases). The length of the CDR3 is 14 residues. V lost 5 bases and J 0 bases, leaving 10 bases between the germline ends. CDR1 is SEHNR and CDR2 is FQNEAQ in the germline V gene (reference sequence). The DNA for the CDR3 is TGTGCCAGCAGCCCACGCGGGAACCAAGAGACCCAGTACTTC. Residues: CASSPRGNQETQYF.